Sequencing of this T cell receptor (beta chain) was carried out in a study of blood T cells in healthy people across ages. The authors ran a second PCR of 7 to 11 cycles using a sample-barcoded 5' primer and a J-beta primer mix. TCRdb re-derived calls from the 5' RACE reads in MiXCR, one entry per CDR3 protein. The table lists about 970,000 distinct CDR3 sequences, 45% to 60% of them singletons, with about 20% in the top ten. The CDR3 spans 14 residues. Germline assignment: CDR1 SGHKS and CDR2 YYEKEE (reference sequence). V shed 4 bases and J shed 7 bases, with 14 bases lying between them. This clonotype has more than one count but fewer than ten.

Sequenced material: blood. This clonotype originated in a woman between 55 and 75 years old in good health. The V gene is TRBV5-5, the J gene TRBJ1-4; a possible D gene is TRBD1 (5 bases). CDR3 sequence: CASSDDSSGEKLFF. The CDR3 coding sequence is TGTGCCAGCAGCGACGACAGCAGCGGTGAAAAACTGTTTTTT.